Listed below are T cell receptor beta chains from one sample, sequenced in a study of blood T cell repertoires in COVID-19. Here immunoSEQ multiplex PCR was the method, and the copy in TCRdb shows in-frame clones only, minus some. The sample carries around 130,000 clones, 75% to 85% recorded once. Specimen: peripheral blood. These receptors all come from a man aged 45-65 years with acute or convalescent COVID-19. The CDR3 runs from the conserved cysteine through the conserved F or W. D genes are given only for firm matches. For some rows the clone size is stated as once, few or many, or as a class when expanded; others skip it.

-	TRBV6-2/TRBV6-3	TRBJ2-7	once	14	CASSITGSPNEQYF	TGTGCCAGCAGCATAACAGGATCTCCCAACGAGCAGTACTTC
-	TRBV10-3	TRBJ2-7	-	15	CAISESGSRSYEQYF	TGTGCCATCAGTGAGTCGGGTAGCAGATCCTACGAGCAGTACTTC
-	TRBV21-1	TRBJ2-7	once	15	CASSKVWGGCYEQYF	TGTGCCAGCAGCAAAGTTTGGGGGGGATGCTACGAGCAGTACTTC
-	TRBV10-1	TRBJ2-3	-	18	CASSESGNREKSTDTQYF	TGCGCCAGCAGTGAGTCGGGGAACAGGGAGAAGAGCACAGATACGCAGTATTTT
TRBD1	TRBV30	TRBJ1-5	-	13	CAWSPDRDQPQHF	TGTGCCTGGAGTCCGGACAGGGACCAGCCCCAGCATTTT
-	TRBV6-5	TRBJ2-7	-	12	CASKLFGGQHYF	TGTGCCAGCAAACTATTCGGGGGACAGCACTACTTC
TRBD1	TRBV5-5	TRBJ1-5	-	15	CASSGGTGRNQPQHF	TGTGCCAGCAGCGGAGGGACAGGGCGAAATCAGCCCCAGCATTTT
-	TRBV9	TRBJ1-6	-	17	CASSVEGGIMANSPLHF	TGTGCCAGCAGCGTAGAGGGGGGGATAATGGCGAATTCACCCCTCCACTTT
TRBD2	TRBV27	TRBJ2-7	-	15	CASSLGSGASYEQYF	TGTGCCAGCAGTTTGGGTAGCGGGGCTTCCTACGAGCAGTACTTC
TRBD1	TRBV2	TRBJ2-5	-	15	CASEKEGTGVETQYF	TGTGCCAGCGAAAAGGAGGGGACAGGCGTAGAGACCCAGTACTTC
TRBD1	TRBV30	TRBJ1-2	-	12	CAWSTGNYGYTF	TGTGCCTGGTCGACAGGGAACTATGGCTACACCTTC
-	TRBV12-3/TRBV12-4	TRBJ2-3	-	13	CASSSDRDSVLYF	TGTGCCAGCAGTTCGGACCGGGACTCCGTGTTGTATTTT
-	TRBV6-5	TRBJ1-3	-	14	CASRQGRSGNTIYF	TGTGCCAGCAGGCAGGGTCGCTCTGGAAACACCATATATTTT
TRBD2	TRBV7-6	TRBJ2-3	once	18	CASSSTWGGRGHTDTQYF	TGTGCCAGCAGCTCCACCTGGGGCGGGAGGGGACACACAGATACGCAGTATTTT
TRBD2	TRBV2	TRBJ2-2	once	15	CASSEYGRAAGELFF	TGTGCCAGCAGTGAATACGGGAGGGCCGCCGGGGAGCTGTTTTTT
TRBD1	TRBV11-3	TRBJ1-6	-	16	CASSRTTGTVYSPLHF	TGTGCCAGCAGCCGAACGACCGGGACAGTATATTCACCCCTCCACTTT
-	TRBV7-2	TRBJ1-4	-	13	CASGRGRNEKLFF	TGTGCCAGCGGGCGGGGGCGTAATGAAAAACTGTTTTTT
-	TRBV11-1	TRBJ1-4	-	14	CASSLALGDEKLFF	TGTGCCAGCAGCTTAGCCCTAGGAGATGAAAAACTGTTTTTT
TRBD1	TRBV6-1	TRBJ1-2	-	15	CASSEWRLDTGDYTF	TGTGCCAGCAGTGAATGGCGCTTAGATACAGGGGACTACACCTTC
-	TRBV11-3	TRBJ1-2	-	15	CASSLSSPRAYGYTF	TGTGCCAGCAGCTTATCGTCACCGAGGGCCTATGGCTACACCTTC
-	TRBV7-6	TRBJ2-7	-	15	CASSFNQGPTYEQYF	TGTGCCAGCAGCTTTAATCAGGGGCCTACCTACGAGCAGTACTTC
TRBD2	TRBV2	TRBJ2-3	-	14	CASSPTSGTDTQYF	TGTGCCAGCAGCCCGACTAGCGGCACAGATACGCAGTATTTT
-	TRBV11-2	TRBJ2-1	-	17	CASSLVLTGKRYNEQFF	TGTGCCAGCAGCTTAGTTCTTACGGGTAAACGCTACAATGAGCAGTTCTTC
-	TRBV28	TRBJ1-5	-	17	CASSLWSGGSSNQPQHF	TGTGCCAGCAGTTTATGGAGCGGGGGATCGAGCAATCAGCCCCAGCATTTT
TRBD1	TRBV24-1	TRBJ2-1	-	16	CATYRAGQGYYNEQFF	TGTGCCACTTACCGAGCGGGACAGGGATACTACAATGAGCAGTTCTTC
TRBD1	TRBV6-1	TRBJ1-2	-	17	CASSEAVGQGAGYGYTF	TGTGCCAGCAGTGAAGCGGTTGGCCAGGGGGCCGGGTATGGCTACACCTTC
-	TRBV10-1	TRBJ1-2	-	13	CASSPDTGEGYTF	TGCGCCAGCAGCCCCGACACCGGTGAGGGCTACACCTTC
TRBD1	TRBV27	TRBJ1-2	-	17	CASSLSRDRGLVGGYTF	TGTGCCAGCAGTTTATCCCGGGACAGGGGCCTAGTGGGAGGCTACACCTTC
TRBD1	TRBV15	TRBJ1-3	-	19	CATSAPGQGSLNSGNTIYF	TGTGCCACCAGCGCCCCGGGACAGGGTTCCCTCAACTCTGGAAACACCATATATTTT
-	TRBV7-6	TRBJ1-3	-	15	CASSLEEPSGNTIYF	TGTGCCAGCAGCTTAGAGGAGCCCTCTGGAAACACCATATATTTT
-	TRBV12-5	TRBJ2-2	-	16	CASRERGGANTGELFF	TGTGCTAGTAGGGAGCGCGGGGGCGCGAACACCGGGGAGCTGTTTTTT
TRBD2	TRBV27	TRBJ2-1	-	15	CASSTWTSGRAEQFF	TGTGCCAGCAGTACTTGGACTAGCGGGAGGGCTGAGCAGTTCTTC
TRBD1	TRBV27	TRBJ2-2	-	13	CASSLTGAGELFF	TGTGCCAGCAGTTTAACAGGGGCCGGGGAGCTGTTTTTT
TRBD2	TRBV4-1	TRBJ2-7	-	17	CASSQTLSGYLSYEQYF	TGCGCCAGCAGCCAAACCCTTAGCGGGTATCTCTCCTACGAGCAGTACTTC
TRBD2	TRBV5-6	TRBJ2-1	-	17	CASSLTTSGSNWNEQFF	TGTGCCAGCAGCTTGACGACTAGCGGGAGCAATTGGAATGAGCAGTTCTTC
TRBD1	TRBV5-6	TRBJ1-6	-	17	CASSPGGTLSNHSPLHF	TGTGCCAGCAGCCCAGGGGGGACGTTGTCGAATCATTCACCCCTCCACTTT
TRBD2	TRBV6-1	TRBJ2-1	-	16	CASSEAVAGLYNEQFF	TGTGCCAGCAGTGAAGCCGTAGCGGGGCTTTACAATGAGCAGTTCTTC
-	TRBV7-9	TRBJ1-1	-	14	CASSLEQMNTEAFF	TGTGCCAGCAGCTTAGAACAGATGAACACTGAAGCTTTCTTT
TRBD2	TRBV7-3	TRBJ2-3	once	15	CASSLLAGGPDTQYF	TGTGCCAGCAGCTTATTAGCGGGAGGGCCAGATACGCAGTATTTT
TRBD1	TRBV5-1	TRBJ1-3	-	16	CASSAFGTDSGNTIYF	TGCGCCAGCAGCGCCTTCGGGACAGACTCTGGAAACACCATATATTTT
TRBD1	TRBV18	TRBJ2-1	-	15	CASSSTGAGNNEQFF	TGTGCCAGCTCATCGACAGGGGCTGGGAACAATGAGCAGTTCTTC
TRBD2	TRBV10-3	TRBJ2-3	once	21	CAISESLGRGGGLAATDTQYF	TGTGCCATCAGTGAGTCTTTAGGAAGAGGGGGCGGACTAGCGGCCACAGATACGCAGTATTTT
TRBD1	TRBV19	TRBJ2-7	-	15	CASQLGQGLVYEQYF	TGTGCCAGTCAACTTGGACAGGGGCTAGTCTACGAGCAGTACTTC
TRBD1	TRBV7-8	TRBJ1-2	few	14	CASSHRQGSYGYTF	TGTGCCAGCAGCCATAGACAGGGGAGCTATGGCTACACCTTC
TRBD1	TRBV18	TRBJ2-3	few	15	CASSGGQQGTDTQYF	TGTGCCAGCTCAGGGGGACAGCAAGGCACAGATACGCAGTATTTT
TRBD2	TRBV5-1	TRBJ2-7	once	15	CASSFSGTSTYEQYF	TGCGCCAGCAGCTTCTCCGGGACTAGCACCTACGAGCAGTACTTC
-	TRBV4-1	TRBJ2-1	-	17	CASSQDEGFSLYNEQFF	TGCGCCAGCAGCCAAGATGAGGGATTTTCCCTCTACAATGAGCAGTTCTTC
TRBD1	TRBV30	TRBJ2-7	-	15	CAWSQPGTALYEQYF	TGTGCCTGGAGTCAACCCGGGACAGCCCTTTACGAGCAGTACTTC
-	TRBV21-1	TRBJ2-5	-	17	CASSKEPTGTGGETQYF	TGTGCCAGCAGCAAAGAACCCACCGGGACAGGGGGCGAGACCCAGTACTTC
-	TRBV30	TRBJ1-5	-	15	CAWSVPTGSNQPQHF	TGTGCCTGGAGTGTCCCGACAGGTAGCAATCAGCCCCAGCATTTT
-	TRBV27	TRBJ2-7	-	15	CASSLTDYPTYEQYF	TGTGCCAGCAGTCTCACGGACTACCCTACCTACGAGCAGTACTTC
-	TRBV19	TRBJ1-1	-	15	CATTPRGRGIPKAFF	TGTGCCACCACGCCGAGGGGCAGGGGCATCCCAAAAGCTTTCTTT
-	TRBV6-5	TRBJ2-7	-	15	CASPPTGPYSYEQYF	TGTGCCAGCCCCCCAACAGGGCCCTACTCCTACGAGCAGTACTTC
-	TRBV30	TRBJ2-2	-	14	CAWTLRQATGELFF	TGTGCCTGGACCCTGAGACAGGCCACCGGGGAGCTGTTTTTT
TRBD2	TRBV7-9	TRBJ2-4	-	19	CASSPPGLAGPLAKNIQYF	TGTGCCAGCAGCCCTCCGGGACTAGCGGGCCCTCTAGCCAAAAACATTCAGTACTTC
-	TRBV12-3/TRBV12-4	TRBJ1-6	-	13	CASGEADGSPLHF	TGTGCCAGTGGGGAGGCAGATGGCTCACCCCTCCACTTT